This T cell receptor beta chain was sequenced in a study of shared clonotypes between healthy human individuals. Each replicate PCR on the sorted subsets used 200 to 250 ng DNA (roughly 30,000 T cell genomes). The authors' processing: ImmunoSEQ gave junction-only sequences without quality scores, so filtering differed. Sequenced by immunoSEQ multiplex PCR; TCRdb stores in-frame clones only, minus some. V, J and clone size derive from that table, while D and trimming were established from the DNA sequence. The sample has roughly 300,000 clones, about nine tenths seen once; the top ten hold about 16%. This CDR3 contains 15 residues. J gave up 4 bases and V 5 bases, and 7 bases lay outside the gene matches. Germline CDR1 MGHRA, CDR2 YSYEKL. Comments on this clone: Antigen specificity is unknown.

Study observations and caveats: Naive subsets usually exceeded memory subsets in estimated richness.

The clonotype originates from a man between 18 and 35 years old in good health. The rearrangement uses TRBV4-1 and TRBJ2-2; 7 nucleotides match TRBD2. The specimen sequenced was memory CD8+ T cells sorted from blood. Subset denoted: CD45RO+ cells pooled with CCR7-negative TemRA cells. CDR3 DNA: TGCGCCAGCAGCAACCGGGACTACCCCACCGGGGAGCTGTTTTTT. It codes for CASSNRDYPTGELFF.